The rows below give T cell receptor beta chains drawn from one sample of a study of blood T cell repertoires in COVID-19. Only in-frame clones appear in the TCRdb table, and some are missing; sequencing was by immunoSEQ multiplex PCR. This repertoire shows 150,000 to 200,000 clones, roughly 79% found once; its top ten account for around 15%. Source material: peripheral blood. The receptors here all came from a man in his sixties with active or convalescent COVID-19. Both conserved end residues are part of each CDR3. D genes are given only for firm matches. Clone size is shown for a subset of rows, as once, few, many or a class of expanded clone.

size: .; V: TRBV7-2; J: TRBJ1-6; D: .; DNA: TGTGCCGGAGCAGAAGTTTATAATTCACCCCTCCACTTT; CDR3: CAGAEVYNSPLHF
size: .; V: TRBV15; J: TRBJ2-2; D: TRBD2; DNA: TGTGCCACCAGCCTAGGACTAGCGAACACCGGGGAGCTGTTTTTT; CDR3: CATSLGLANTGELFF
size: .; V: TRBV14; J: TRBJ2-7; D: .; DNA: TGTGCCAGCAGCCAAGATGGGACACTCAACGAGCAGTACTTC; CDR3: CASSQDGTLNEQYF
size: .; V: TRBV27; J: TRBJ2-1; D: .; DNA: TGTGCCAGCAGTACCTACAGACAGGTGGTGAATGAGCAGTTCTTC; CDR3: CASSTYRQVVNEQFF
size: few; V: TRBV4-1; J: TRBJ2-2; D: TRBD1; DNA: TGCGCCAGCAGACACCTTGACAGGGAGACCGGGGAGCTGTTTTTT; CDR3: CASRHLDRETGELFF
size: .; V: TRBV7-3; J: TRBJ1-1; D: TRBD1; DNA: TGTGCCAGCAGCTTACAAGGGACAGGGACTGAAGCTTTCTTT; CDR3: CASSLQGTGTEAFF
size: once; V: TRBV5-1; J: TRBJ1-5; D: .; DNA: TGCGCCAGCAGCCCGGGAGGGAGTCAGCCCCAGCATTTT; CDR3: CASSPGGSQPQHF
size: .; V: TRBV18; J: TRBJ2-3; D: .; DNA: TGTGCCAGCTCACCACCGACCGGAGGGGCTGTTTGGACAGATACGCAGTATTTT; CDR3: CASSPPTGGAVWTDTQYF
size: .; V: TRBV6-2/TRBV6-3; J: TRBJ2-5; D: .; DNA: TGTGCCAGCAGTTATTTTCAGTCAGAGACCCAGTACTTC; CDR3: CASSYFQSETQYF
size: .; V: TRBV28; J: TRBJ2-7; D: .; DNA: TGTGCCAGCAGTTTAAACAGGGCCTACGAGCAGTACTTC; CDR3: CASSLNRAYEQYF
size: once; V: TRBV5-4; J: TRBJ1-1; D: .; DNA: TGTGCCAGCAGCTTTGGTGGTCTTCAGGGCGCCGCAGAAGCTTTCTTT; CDR3: CASSFGGLQGAAEAFF
size: .; V: TRBV3-1/TRBV3-2; J: TRBJ2-7; D: .; DNA: TGTGCCAGCAGCGTAGAGGCCTCGTCGCCCTACGAGCAGTACTTC; CDR3: CASSVEASSPYEQYF
size: .; V: TRBV7-2; J: TRBJ2-1; D: TRBD1; DNA: TGTGCCAGCAGCTACGGGACAGCCTGGGAGCAGTTCTTC; CDR3: CASSYGTAWEQFF
size: .; V: TRBV6-5; J: TRBJ2-7; D: TRBD1; DNA: TGTGCCAGCAGTTACACCGGACAGGAATCTTACGAGCAGTACTTC; CDR3: CASSYTGQESYEQYF
size: .; V: TRBV7-3; J: TRBJ2-3; D: TRBD2; DNA: TGTGCCAGCAGCTTAAATGGCGGGAGTCCCGATACGCAGTATTTT; CDR3: CASSLNGGSPDTQYF
size: few; V: TRBV19; J: TRBJ2-1; D: TRBD1; DNA: TGTGCCAGTAGACCCCGGGACAGGGGCCACAATGAGCAGTTCTTC; CDR3: CASRPRDRGHNEQFF
size: .; V: TRBV13; J: TRBJ1-1; D: .; DNA: TGTGCCAGCAGCTTAAGAGTGCATCTCAACACTGAAGCTTTCTTT; CDR3: CASSLRVHLNTEAFF
size: .; V: TRBV28; J: TRBJ2-7; D: .; DNA: TGTGCCAGCAGGGGGCCGGACCAGGGGGCGGGGGACGAGCAGTACTTC; CDR3: CASRGPDQGAGDEQYF
size: once; V: TRBV4-1; J: TRBJ1-2; D: TRBD1; DNA: TGCGCCAGCAGCCAAGAAGCGGTTAGACAGGGGTCCTTCTATGGCTACACCTTC; CDR3: CASSQEAVRQGSFYGYTF
size: .; V: TRBV10-3; J: TRBJ2-3; D: .; DNA: TGTGCCATCAGTGAGTCACAAGATACGCAGTATTTT; CDR3: CAISESQDTQYF
size: .; V: TRBV28; J: TRBJ1-5; D: .; DNA: TGTCCCCCCACCTTACGGGGGGGGGAAAGGGGTCAGCCCCAGCATTTT; CDR3: CPPTLRGGERGQPQHF
size: .; V: TRBV5-6; J: TRBJ1-4; D: TRBD1; DNA: TGTGCCAGCAGCTCCACAGGGGGCCCTAATGAAAAACTGTTTTTT; CDR3: CASSSTGGPNEKLFF
size: .; V: TRBV14; J: TRBJ2-5; D: TRBD1; DNA: TGTGCCAGCAGCCATTCATACAGGGGAGAGACCCAGTACTTC; CDR3: CASSHSYRGETQYF
size: .; V: TRBV6-2/TRBV6-3; J: TRBJ2-1; D: .; DNA: TGTGCCAGCAGTTACTCATTCCAAGTAAGCGCGGCAAGCTCCTACAATGAGCAGTTCTTC; CDR3: CASSYSFQVSAASSYNEQFF
size: .; V: TRBV16; J: TRBJ1-5; D: .; DNA: TGTGCCAGCAGCCATTTCGGCCGGGAGGGTTCCAATCAGCCCCAGCATTTT; CDR3: CASSHFGREGSNQPQHF
size: .; V: TRBV5-1; J: TRBJ2-3; D: TRBD1; DNA: TGCGCCAGCAGCTTGGGTCAGGGGGGCACAGATACGCAGTATTTT; CDR3: CASSLGQGGTDTQYF
size: few; V: TRBV7-2; J: TRBJ2-4; D: .; DNA: TGTGCCAGCGGGGGGACCAAAAACATTCAGTACTTC; CDR3: CASGGTKNIQYF
size: .; V: TRBV15; J: TRBJ2-7; D: TRBD1; DNA: TGTGCCACCAGCAGGGGGACAGGACCCTACGAGCAGTACTTC; CDR3: CATSRGTGPYEQYF
size: .; V: TRBV18; J: TRBJ2-2; D: .; DNA: TGTGCCAGCTCCCTAGGGGGAGGGACGAACACCGGGGAGCTGTTTTTT; CDR3: CASSLGGGTNTGELFF